This TCR beta chain emerged from a study of T cell responses to AZD1222 COVID-19 vaccine. Whole-study findings and limits: The peak T cell response came first, and repertoires were sampled only after it. Receipt of two AZD1222 doses was followed by a rise in Spike-specific TCR breadth and depth.

The germline V gene encodes CDR1 SGHRS and CDR2 YFSETQ. CDR3 length: 18 amino acids. V was trimmed by 7 bases and J by 2 bases, leaving 25 bases between them. Produced via immunoSEQ multiplex PCR; TCRdb's table is partial and in-frame only. There are tens of thousands of clones in the sample; around nine tenths occur only once, and about a fifth lies in the top ten. A remark on this clone: Its target is unknown.

This receptor was taken from an adult in good health. V usage is TRBV5-1 and J usage is TRBJ1-3; D perhaps matches TRBD1 (6 bases). Sequencing was performed on peripheral blood, taken on day 0 of AZD1222 vaccination. CDR3 residues: CASRRTGKSEGTGNTIYF. CDR3 DNA: TGCGCCAGCCGCCGAACAGGGAAAAGTGAAGGAACTGGAAACACCATATATTTT.